The clone carrying this TCR beta chain was recorded only once. Its antigen is currently unknown. Trimming stripped 5 bases from V and 0 bases from J, with 8 bases between. Germline V CDR1 and CDR2: MNHEY, SVGAGI. CDR3 size: 14 residues. This sample was taken from a study of cytomegalovirus exposure and HLA in healthy donors. The wider study: About 180 million T cells yielded 100 million to 130 million unique TCR beta sequences, as an earlier analysis found. Study-level results: Apart from CMV serostatus, no immune exposure information was available.

The PCR was carried out with 60 Vbeta primers and 13 Jbeta primers. Sequencing was performed with immunoSEQ multiplex PCR; in TCRdb, only in-frame clones are kept and a portion is missing. The repertoire holds roughly 120,000 clones, with around 80% as singletons. This clonotype was obtained from a young man in good health and CMV-seronegative. J is TRBJ2-4 and V is TRBV6-5; D uncertain. The material sequenced was PBMCs. The CDR3 loop reads CASSRIGAKNIQYF. CDR3 DNA sequence: TGTGCCAGCAGTCGCATCGGAGCCAAAAACATTCAGTACTTC.